These 11 T cell receptor beta chains originate from one sample sequenced in a study of beta chain features in type 1 diabetes. Regarding the study as a whole: Shortening of TCRB CDR3s, moderate but significant, appeared in all four CD4+ subsets of Type 1 diabetes patients.

Expressed TCRB transcripts were sequenced after all isolated RNA was converted to cDNA. TCRdb's copy holds only in-frame clones and misses some; the assay was immunoSEQ multiplex PCR. The table has some 350,000 clones, about 14% seen once. Their antigens are not known. The sample was naive CD4+ T cells from blood. The receptors here all came from a woman under 30 with type 1 diabetes.

This clone was detected a few times. CDR3 amino acids: CATTSRAHTNQPQHF. The DNA of the CDR3 is TGTGCCACCACCTCGCGGGCACACACTAATCAGCCCCAGCATTTT. The V and J genes are TRBV15 and TRBJ1-5; D ambiguous. Per germline, CDR1 LNHNV and CDR2 YYDKDF (reference sequence). Trimming removed 7 bases at V and 4 bases at J, with 17 bases between. The CDR3 has 15 residues.

This clone appeared a few times. Germline is not matched at one junction end, which may reflect a read error. This chain uses TRBV10-3 with TRBJ2-7, with D tentatively TRBD1 (6 bases). Germline V gives CDR1 ENHRY, CDR2 SYGVKD. This CDR3 spans 14 amino acids. The CDR3 reads CAISQSGVSYEQYF. DNA for the CDR3: TGTGCCATCAGTCAGTCAGGGGTCTCCTACGAGCAGTACTTC.

The chain couples TRBV29-1 to TRBJ2-7; D gene uncertain. Between the trimmed V and J ends, which lost 7 bases and 3 bases, there was a span of 16 bases. Germline assignment: CDR1 SQVTM and CDR2 ANQGSEA. CDR3 size: 13 residues. The CDR3 coding sequence is TGCAGCGCCCGGCAGGAATTCTTCTACGAGCAGTACTTC. Its protein is CSARQEFFYEQYF.

J is TRBJ2-2 and V is TRBV29-1; TRBD1 matches 9 bases. V lost 7 bases, J lost 2 bases, and 5 bases stayed unmatched. This CDR3 is built from 14 residues. CDR1 SQVTM and CDR2 ANQGSEA come from the germline V gene. The CDR3 sequence: CSGRTGVNTGELFF. The CDR3 coding sequence is TGCAGCGGAAGGACAGGGGTTAACACCGGGGAGCTGTTTTTT.

The table lists this clone with a few counts. The rearrangement joins TRBV6-1 to TRBJ1-5; TRBD1 aligns across 9 bases. The CDR3 is 16 amino acids. J gave up 1 base and V 4 bases, and 5 bases lay outside the gene matches. CDR1 is MNHNS and CDR2 is SASEGT in the germline V gene. As DNA, the CDR3 is TGTGCCAGCAGTGCTCTCGGGACAGGGAGCAATCAGCCCCAGCATTTT. Translating gives CASSALGTGSNQPQHF.

This clone was observed a few times. The chain recombines TRBV20-1 with TRBJ1-1, with a possible D match to TRBD1 (5 bases). V lost 6 bases and J 13 bases, leaving 15 bases between the germline ends. Germline lookup yields CDR1 DFQATT and CDR2 SNEGSKA (reference sequence). This CDR3 region has 10 residues. The CDR3, as DNA: TGCAGTGCGGCGTCGGGGGTGGGTTTCTTT. It translates to CSAASGVGFF.

In its sample, this clone was seen a few times. This chain connects TRBV28 to TRBJ1-4; 10 bases fit TRBD1. Germline V gene data show CDR1 as MDHEN and CDR2 as SYDVKM. Losses at the gene ends were 4 bases for V and 8 bases for J; bases not matched to a gene: 4. The CDR3 spans 14 residues. This CDR3 reads CASSSGQGDEKLFF. In DNA, the CDR3 is TGTGCCAGCAGTTCCGGACAGGGGGACGAAAAACTGTTTTTT.

The rearrangement joins TRBV5-4 to TRBJ1-1; TRBD1 matches at 8 bases. This CDR3 contains 17 residues. The V gene end was trimmed by 4 bases and the J gene end by 1 base; junction bases not matched to a gene: 12. Germline V gene sequence: CDR1 SGHNT, CDR2 YYREEE (reference sequence). The CDR3 DNA follows: TGTGCCAGCAGCCCCGGACAGGGCCGCGGCACGAACACTGAAGCTTTCTTT. Translating gives CASSPGQGRGTNTEAFF.

This sequence joins TRBV29-1 and TRBJ2-2; D not resolved. Germline-derived CDR1 and CDR2 are SQVTM and ANQGSEA. The CDR3 length is 13 residues. V was pared by 4 bases and J by 4 bases, with 10 bases between. The CDR3 region has the DNA TGCAGCGTTGCGTTACAGTCCACCGGGGAGCTGTTTTTT. Translated, it gives CSVALQSTGELFF.

This clone was counted between two and nine times. The chain employs TRBV25-1 and TRBJ2-5; 11 bases map to TRBD2. Trimming removed 4 bases from V and 5 bases from J; junction bases left unmatched: 12. The CDR3 has 17 residues. Germline V gene data show CDR1 as MGHDK and CDR2 as SYGVNS. This CDR3 reads CASSATPRASGRETQYF. CDR3 nucleotides: TGTGCCAGCAGTGCGACCCCTAGGGCTAGCGGGAGGGAGACCCAGTACTTC. Filled out from reference TRBV25-1 and TRBJ2-5, the complete variable domain reads EADIYQTPRYLVIGTGKKITLECSQTMGHDKMYWYQQDPGMELHLIHYSYGVNSTEKGDLSSESTVSRIRTEHFPLTLESARPSHTSQYLCASSATPRASGRETQYFGPGTRLLVL.

This clone was seen a few times. The rearrangement links TRBV5-1 to TRBJ2-5, with TRBD1 as a possible D gene (7 bases). CDR3 length: 15 residues. The germline CDR1 and CDR2 sequences are SGHRS and YFSETQ. Trimming took 2 bases from V and 5 from J, leaving 16 bases between them. The CDR3 region is CASSFMEGAGETQYF. Here the CDR3 DNA reads TGCGCCAGCAGCTTTATGGAGGGGGCAGGGGAGACCCAGTACTTC.